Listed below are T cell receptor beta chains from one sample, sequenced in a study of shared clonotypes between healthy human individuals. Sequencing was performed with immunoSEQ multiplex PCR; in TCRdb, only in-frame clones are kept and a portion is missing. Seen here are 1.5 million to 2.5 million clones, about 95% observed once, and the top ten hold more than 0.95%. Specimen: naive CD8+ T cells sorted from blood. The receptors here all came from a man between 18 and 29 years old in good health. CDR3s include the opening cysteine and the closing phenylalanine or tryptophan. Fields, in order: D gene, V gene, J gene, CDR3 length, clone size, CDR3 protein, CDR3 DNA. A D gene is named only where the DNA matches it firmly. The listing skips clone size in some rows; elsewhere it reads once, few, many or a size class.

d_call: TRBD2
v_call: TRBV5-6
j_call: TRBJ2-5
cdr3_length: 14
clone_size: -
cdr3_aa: CASSPAGLQETQYF
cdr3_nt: TGTGCCAGCAGCCCCGCGGGACTACAAGAGACCCAGTACTTC

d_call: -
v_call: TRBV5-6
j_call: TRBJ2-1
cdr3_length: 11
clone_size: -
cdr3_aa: CASSVGNEQFF
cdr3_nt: TGTGCCAGCAGCGTAGGAAATGAGCAGTTCTTC

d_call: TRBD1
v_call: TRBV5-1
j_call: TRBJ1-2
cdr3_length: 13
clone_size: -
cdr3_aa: CASSLDRGDGYTF
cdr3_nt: TGCGCCAGCAGCTTAGACAGGGGAGATGGCTACACCTTC

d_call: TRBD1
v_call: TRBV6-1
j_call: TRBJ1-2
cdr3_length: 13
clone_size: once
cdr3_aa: CASRGTGLNGYTF
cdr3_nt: TGTGCCAGCAGGGGGACAGGACTGAATGGGTACACCTTC

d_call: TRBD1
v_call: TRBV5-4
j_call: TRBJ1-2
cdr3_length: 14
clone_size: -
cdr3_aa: CASSPRTGEVGYAF
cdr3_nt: TGTGCCAGCAGCCCACGGACAGGGGAAGTTGGCTACGCCTTC

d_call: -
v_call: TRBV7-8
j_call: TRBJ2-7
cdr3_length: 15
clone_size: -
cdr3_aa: CASSPDHVKAYEQYF
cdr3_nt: TGTGCCAGCAGCCCGGACCATGTTAAGGCCTACGAGCAGTACTTC

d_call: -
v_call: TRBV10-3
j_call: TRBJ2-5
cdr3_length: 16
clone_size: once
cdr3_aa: CAISEGWAEVQETQYF
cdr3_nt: TGTGCCATCAGTGAAGGATGGGCGGAAGTACAAGAGACCCAGTACTTC

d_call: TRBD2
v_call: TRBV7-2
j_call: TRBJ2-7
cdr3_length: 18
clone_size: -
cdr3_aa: CASSFKSGLAGGPHEQYF
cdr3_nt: TGTGCCAGCAGCTTCAAAAGTGGTTTAGCGGGAGGGCCCCACGAGCAGTACTTC

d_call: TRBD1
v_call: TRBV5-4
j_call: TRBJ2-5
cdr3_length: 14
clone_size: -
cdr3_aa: CASSSGTAQETQYF
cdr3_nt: TGTGCCAGCAGCTCTGGGACAGCCCAAGAGACCCAGTACTTC

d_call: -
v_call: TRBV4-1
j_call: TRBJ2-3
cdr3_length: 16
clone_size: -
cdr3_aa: CASGPHRTNGTDTQYF
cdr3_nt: TGCGCCAGCGGACCCCACAGGACTAACGGCACAGATACGCAGTATTTT

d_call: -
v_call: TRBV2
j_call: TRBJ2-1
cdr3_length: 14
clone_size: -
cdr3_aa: CASSESGGRNEQFF
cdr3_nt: TGTGCCAGCAGTGAATCAGGAGGAAGGAATGAGCAGTTCTTC

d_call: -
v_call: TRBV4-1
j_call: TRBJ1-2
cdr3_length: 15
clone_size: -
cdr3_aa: CASSLQDRTNYGYTF
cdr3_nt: TGCGCCAGCAGCCTACAGGACCGCACCAACTATGGCTACACCTTC

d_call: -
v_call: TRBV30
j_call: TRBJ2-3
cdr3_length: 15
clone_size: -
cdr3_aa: CAWSVLEAIADTQYF
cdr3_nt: TGTGCCTGGAGTGTACTGGAAGCGATCGCAGATACGCAGTATTTT

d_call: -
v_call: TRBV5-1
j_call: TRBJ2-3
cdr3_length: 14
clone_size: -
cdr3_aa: CASSLFLSTDTQYF
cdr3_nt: TGCGCCAGCAGCTTGTTTCTCAGCACAGATACGCAGTATTTT

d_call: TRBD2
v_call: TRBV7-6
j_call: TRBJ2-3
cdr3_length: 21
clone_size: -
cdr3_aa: CASSLAELAGPIPTSTDTQYF
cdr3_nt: TGTGCCAGCAGCTTAGCAGAGCTAGCGGGTCCGATTCCTACTAGCACAGATACGCAGTATTTT

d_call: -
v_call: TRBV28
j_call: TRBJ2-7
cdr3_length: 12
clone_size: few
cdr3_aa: CASSSNPAEQYF
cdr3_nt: TGTGCCAGCAGCTCAAATCCGGCCGAGCAGTACTTC

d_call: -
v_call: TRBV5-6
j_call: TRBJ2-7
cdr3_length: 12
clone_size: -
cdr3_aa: CASSTGTYEQYF
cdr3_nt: TGTGCCAGCAGCACGGGTACCTACGAGCAGTACTTC

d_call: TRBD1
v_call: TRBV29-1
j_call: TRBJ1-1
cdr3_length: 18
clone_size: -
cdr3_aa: CSVVTLEDRGRVGTEAFF
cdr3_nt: TGCAGCGTTGTAACCCTTGAGGACAGGGGAAGGGTGGGCACTGAAGCTTTCTTT

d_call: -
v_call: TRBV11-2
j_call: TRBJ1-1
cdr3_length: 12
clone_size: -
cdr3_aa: CASSLIPLEAFF
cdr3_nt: TGTGCCAGCAGCCTTATCCCCCTTGAAGCTTTCTTT

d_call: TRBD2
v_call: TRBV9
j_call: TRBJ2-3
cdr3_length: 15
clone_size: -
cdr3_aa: CASSASGSWADTQYF
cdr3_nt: TGTGCCAGCAGCGCTAGCGGGAGCTGGGCAGATACGCAGTATTTT

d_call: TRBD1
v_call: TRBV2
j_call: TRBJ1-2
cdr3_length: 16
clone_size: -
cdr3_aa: CASRETGYPANYGYTF
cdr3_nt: TGTGCCAGCAGGGAGACAGGGTATCCAGCTAACTATGGCTACACCTTC

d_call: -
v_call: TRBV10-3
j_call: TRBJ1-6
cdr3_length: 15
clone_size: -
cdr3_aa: CAISEMGGPGSPLHF
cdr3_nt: TGTGCCATCAGTGAGATGGGGGGGCCCGGTTCACCCCTCCACTTT

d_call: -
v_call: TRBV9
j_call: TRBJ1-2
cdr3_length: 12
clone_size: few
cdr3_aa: CASSVGTYGYTF
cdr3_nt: TGTGCCAGCAGCGTAGGGACCTATGGCTACACCTTC

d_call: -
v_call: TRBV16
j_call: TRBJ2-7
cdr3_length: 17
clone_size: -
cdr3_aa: CASSQPWVAERPYEQYF
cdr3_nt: TGTGCCAGCAGCCAACCGTGGGTAGCGGAACGACCTTACGAGCAGTACTTC

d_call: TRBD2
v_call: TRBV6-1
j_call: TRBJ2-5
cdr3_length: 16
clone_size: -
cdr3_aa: CASSDIGLARQETQYF
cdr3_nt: TGTGCCAGCAGTGACATAGGACTAGCGAGGCAAGAGACCCAGTACTTC

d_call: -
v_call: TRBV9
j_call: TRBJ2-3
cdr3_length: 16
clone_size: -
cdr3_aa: CASSASRGPSTDTQYF
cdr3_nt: TGTGCCAGCAGCGCTTCGAGGGGCCCCAGCACAGATACGCAGTATTTT

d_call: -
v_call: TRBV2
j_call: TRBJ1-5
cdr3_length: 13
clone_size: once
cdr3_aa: CASSEAGNQPQHF
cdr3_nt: TGTGCCAGCAGTGAGGCAGGGAATCAGCCCCAGCATTTT

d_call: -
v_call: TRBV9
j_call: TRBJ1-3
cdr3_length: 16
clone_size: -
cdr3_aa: CASSVVGEGNGNTIYF
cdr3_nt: TGTGCCAGCAGCGTCGTAGGGGAGGGTAATGGAAACACCATATATTTT

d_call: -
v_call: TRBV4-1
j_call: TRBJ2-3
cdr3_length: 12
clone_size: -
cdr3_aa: CASSPPSETQYF
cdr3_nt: TGCGCCAGCAGCCCCCCCTCCGAGACGCAGTATTTT

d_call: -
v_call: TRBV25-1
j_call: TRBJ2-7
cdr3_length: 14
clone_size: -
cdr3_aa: CASSESGGSYEQYF
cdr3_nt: TGTGCCAGCAGTGAGTCAGGGGGGTCCTACGAGCAGTACTTC

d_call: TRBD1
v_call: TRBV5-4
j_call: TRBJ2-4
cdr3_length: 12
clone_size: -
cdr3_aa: CASSQGANIQYF
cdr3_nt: TGTGCCAGCAGTCAGGGGGCGAACATTCAGTACTTC

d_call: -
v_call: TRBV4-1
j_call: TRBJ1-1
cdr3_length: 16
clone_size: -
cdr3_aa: CASSQPSGASNTEAFF
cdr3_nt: TGCGCCAGCAGCCAACCCTCCGGGGCTTCGAACACTGAAGCTTTCTTT

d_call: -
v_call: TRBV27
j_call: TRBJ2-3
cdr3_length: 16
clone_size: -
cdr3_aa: CASSLGVTGITDTQYF
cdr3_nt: TGTGCCAGCAGTTTAGGGGTAACAGGGATCACAGATACGCAGTATTTT

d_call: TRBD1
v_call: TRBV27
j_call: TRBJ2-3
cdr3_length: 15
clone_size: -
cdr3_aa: CASSPKGQLTDTQYF
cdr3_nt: TGTGCCAGCAGCCCAAAGGGACAGCTCACAGATACGCAGTATTTT

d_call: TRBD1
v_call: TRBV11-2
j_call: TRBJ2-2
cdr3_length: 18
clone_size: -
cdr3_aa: CASSLVSQQGWNTGELFF
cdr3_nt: TGTGCCAGCAGCTTAGTGTCCCAACAGGGGTGGAACACCGGGGAGCTGTTTTTT

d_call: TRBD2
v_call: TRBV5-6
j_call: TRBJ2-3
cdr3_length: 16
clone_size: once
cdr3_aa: CASSHAASGRVDTQYF
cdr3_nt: TGTGCCAGCAGCCATGCGGCTAGCGGGAGGGTGGATACGCAGTATTTT

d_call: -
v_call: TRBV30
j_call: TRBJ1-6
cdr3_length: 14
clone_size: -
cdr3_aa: CAWSVGHLQSPLHF
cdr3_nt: TGTGCCTGGAGTGTGGGACACCTCCAATCACCCCTCCACTTT

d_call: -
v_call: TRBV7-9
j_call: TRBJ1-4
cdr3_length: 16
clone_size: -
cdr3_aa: CASSPGTTATNEKLFF
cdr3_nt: TGTGCCAGCAGCCCCGGGACAACAGCAACTAATGAAAAACTGTTTTTT

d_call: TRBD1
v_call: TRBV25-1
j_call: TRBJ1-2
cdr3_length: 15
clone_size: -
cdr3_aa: CASSPPGTGVYGYTF
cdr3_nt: TGTGCCAGCAGTCCGCCCGGGACAGGGGTTTATGGCTACACCTTC

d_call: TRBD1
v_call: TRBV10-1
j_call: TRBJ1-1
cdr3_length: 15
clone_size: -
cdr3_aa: CASSDAGTGETEAFF
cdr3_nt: TGCGCCAGCAGCGATGCCGGGACAGGCGAAACTGAAGCTTTCTTT

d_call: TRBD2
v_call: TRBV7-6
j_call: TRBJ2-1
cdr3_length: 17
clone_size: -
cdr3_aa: CASSRNDFGGSGNEQFF
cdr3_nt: TGTGCCAGCAGCCGCAATGACTTCGGGGGGAGTGGCAATGAGCAGTTCTTC

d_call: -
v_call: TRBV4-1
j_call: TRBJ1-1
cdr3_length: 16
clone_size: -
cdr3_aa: CASSQGSLGGRSEAFF
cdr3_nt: TGCGCCAGCAGCCAAGGGTCCCTCGGAGGTCGATCTGAAGCTTTCTTT

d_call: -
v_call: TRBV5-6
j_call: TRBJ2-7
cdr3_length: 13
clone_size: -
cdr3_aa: CASSWGASYEQYF
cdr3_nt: TGTGCCAGCAGCTGGGGGGCATCCTACGAGCAGTACTTC

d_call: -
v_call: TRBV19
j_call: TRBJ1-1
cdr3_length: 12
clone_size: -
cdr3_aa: CASSPGYTEAFF
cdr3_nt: TGTGCCAGTAGTCCCGGGTACACTGAAGCTTTCTTT

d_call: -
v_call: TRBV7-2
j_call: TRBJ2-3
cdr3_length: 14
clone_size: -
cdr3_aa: CASSLWTAGDTQYF
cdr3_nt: TGTGCCAGCAGCCTATGGACAGCTGGGGATACGCAGTATTTT

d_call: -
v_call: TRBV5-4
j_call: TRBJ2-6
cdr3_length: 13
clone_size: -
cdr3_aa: CASSLSGNNVLTF
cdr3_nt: TGTGCCAGCAGCCTCTCGGGAAATAATGTCCTGACTTTC

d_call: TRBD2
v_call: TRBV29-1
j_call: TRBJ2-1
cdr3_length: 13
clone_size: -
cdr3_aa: CSVPRDYYNEQFF
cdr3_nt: TGCAGCGTCCCGAGGGACTACTACAATGAGCAGTTCTTC

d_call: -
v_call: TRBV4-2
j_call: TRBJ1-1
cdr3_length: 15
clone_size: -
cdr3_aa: CASSQDQGAGTEAFF
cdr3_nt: TGTGCCAGCAGCCAAGATCAAGGGGCCGGCACTGAAGCTTTCTTT

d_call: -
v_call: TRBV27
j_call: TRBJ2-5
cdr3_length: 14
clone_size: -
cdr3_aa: CASKGLDVGETQYF
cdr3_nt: TGTGCCAGCAAAGGATTAGACGTGGGGGAGACCCAGTACTTC

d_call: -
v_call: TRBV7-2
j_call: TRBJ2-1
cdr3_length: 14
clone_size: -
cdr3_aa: CASSLGTMGYEQFF
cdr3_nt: TGTGCCAGCAGCTTAGGGACGATGGGATATGAGCAGTTCTTC

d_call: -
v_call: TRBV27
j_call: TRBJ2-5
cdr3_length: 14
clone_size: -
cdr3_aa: CASSSLGEQETQYF
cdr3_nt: TGTGCCAGCAGTTCACTCGGGGAACAAGAGACCCAGTACTTC

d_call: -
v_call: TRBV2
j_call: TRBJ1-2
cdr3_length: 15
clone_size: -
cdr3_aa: CASRAGHSINYGYTF
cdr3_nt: TGTGCCAGCCGGGCGGGGCACAGCATTAACTATGGCTACACCTTC

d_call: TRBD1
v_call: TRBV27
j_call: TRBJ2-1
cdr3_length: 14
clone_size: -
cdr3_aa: CASLGQEPYNEQFF
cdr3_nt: TGTGCCAGCCTGGGACAGGAACCCTACAATGAGCAGTTCTTC